The 10 T cell receptor beta chains presented below share a single source sample, sequenced in a study of blood T cells in healthy people across ages. Together with a sample-barcoded 5' primer, a J-beta primer mix was included in a second PCR lasting about 7 to 11 cycles. TCRdb re-called the 5' RACE reads with MiXCR, one entry per CDR3 protein. Among some 730,000 distinct CDR3 sequences, about 20% were seen once, and the ten largest hold roughly a fifth. Specimen: blood. All receptors come from a man between 65 and 85 years old in good health.

The chain links TRBV7-9 to TRBJ1-1, with 8 bases aligning to TRBD1. Germline CDR1 SEHNR, CDR2 FQNEAQ (reference sequence). V lost 5 bases to trimming and J lost 0 bases; unmatched junction nucleotides: 5. The CDR3 runs to 15 residues. CDR3 nucleotides: TGTGCCAGCAGCCCGCAGACAGGGGTGAACACTGAAGCTTTCTTT. This sequence encodes CASSPQTGVNTEAFF.

This chain joins TRBV5-1 and TRBJ2-3; 8 nucleotides line up with TRBD2. Unmatched junction bases numbered 9, after V lost 4 bases and J lost 2 bases. Germline CDR1 reads SGHRS; CDR2 reads YFSETQ. This CDR3 has 16 residues. The CDR3 bases are TGCGCCAGCAGCGATATCAGCGGGAGTGCCACAGATACGCAGTATTTT. Translated: CASSDISGSATDTQYF.

The J gene is TRBJ2-7, the V gene TRBV29-1; D ambiguous. Trimming took 4 bases from V and 7 from J, leaving 14 bases between them. Germline V gene lookup returns CDR1 SQVTM and CDR2 ANQGSEA. The CDR3 has 12 amino acids. CDR3 coding DNA: TGCAGCGTTGGGCGACACTTGCGGGAGCAGTACTTC. This translates into CSVGRHLREQYF.

This clonotype was seen a few times. The gene calls are TRBV6-5 and TRBJ1-1; D perhaps matches TRBD1 (5 bases). Trimming shortened V by 0 bases and J by 1 base, and 9 bases separated the two germline ends. Germline V gene data show CDR1 as MNHEY and CDR2 as SVGAGI. This CDR3 is 15 amino acids long. CDR3 in amino acids: CASSYSPQGNTEAFF. The CDR3, as DNA: TGTGCCAGCAGTTACTCGCCCCAGGGGAACACTGAAGCTTTCTTT.

This clonotype was found a few times. The rearrangement links TRBV28 to TRBJ2-7; D might be TRBD1 (5 bases). CDR1 and CDR2 (germline): MDHEN, SYDVKM. Trimming cost V 10 bases and J 3 bases, with 13 bases left between them. CDR3 size: 12 residues. This CDR3 is CATRQTIYEQYF. As DNA, the CDR3 is TGTGCCACCAGACAGACCATCTACGAGCAGTACTTC. Drawing the rest from reference TRBV28 and TRBJ2-7, the complete variable domain is DVKVTQSSRYLVKRTGEKVFLECVQDMDHENMFWYRQDPGLGLRLIYFSYDVKMKEKGDIPEGYSVSREKKERFSLILESASTNQTSMYLCATRQTIYEQYFGPGTRLTVT.

This clonotype was recorded at least ten times. The gene calls are TRBV10-3 and TRBJ2-5; 9 bases align to TRBD2. The J call may be faulty, since TRBJ2-1 better matches the DNA end. Germline CDR1 is ENHRY and CDR2 is SYGVKD. CDR3 length: 15 residues. The CDR3 loop is CAISAAAGGQNEQFF. In DNA, the CDR3 is TGTGCCATCAGTGCGGCAGCGGGAGGTCAGAATGAGCAGTTCTTC.

This clonotype was seen ten or more times. The chain carries TRBV5-1 and TRBJ1-6; 7 bases line up with TRBD1. CDR3 length equals 13 residues. V was pared by 3 bases and J by 8 bases, with 2 bases of the junction left unmatched. Per germline, CDR1 SGHRS and CDR2 YFSETQ. The CDR3 here is CASSSGQHSPLHF. CDR3 bases: TGCGCCAGCAGCTCGGGACAGCATTCACCCCTCCACTTT.

This clonotype was detected only a few times. The V and J genes are TRBV20-1 and TRBJ2-1, with D tentatively TRBD2 (6 bases). This CDR3 contains 17 residues. Germline V gene sequence: CDR1 DFQATT, CDR2 SNEGSKA (reference sequence). Trimming stripped 0 bases from V and 3 bases from J, with 18 bases between. Here the CDR3 reads CSAREQYTSSLYNEQFF. As DNA, the CDR3 is TGCAGTGCTAGAGAACAATATACTAGCTCTCTCTACAATGAGCAGTTCTTC.

The chain carries TRBV11-2 and TRBJ2-1; D might be TRBD1 (6 bases). V was pared by 1 base and J by 12 bases, with 10 bases between. The CDR3 consists of 12 residues. Germline V gives CDR1 SGHAT, CDR2 FQNNGV. Written as DNA, the CDR3 is TGTGCCAGCAGCTTAGTTGGGGGCGGGCAGTTCTTC. This gives the protein CASSLVGGGQFF.

This clonotype was seen a handful of times. The chain carries TRBV3-1 and TRBJ1-2, with a weak D call TRBD1 (6 bases). The length of the CDR3 is 14 residues. Trimming pared 6 bases from V and 5 bases from J, leaving 16 bases between. CDR1 is LGHDT, CDR2 YNNKEL, per germline (reference sequence). Here the CDR3 DNA reads TGTGCCAGCAGTCCTGGACAGCCTAGATATGGCTACACCTTC. Translation: CASSPGQPRYGYTF.